This T cell receptor beta chain was sequenced during a study of CD8 T cells in ankylosing spondylitis. MiXCR was run by TCRdb on the 5' RACE reads, yielding one entry per CDR3 protein. Among 200,000 to 300,000 distinct CDR3 sequences, over 9.5% were seen once, and the ten largest hold about 3%. Trimming took 7 bases from V and 0 from J; bases not matched to a gene: 12. Germline loops: CDR1 ENHRY, CDR2 SYGVKD. The CDR3 spans 16 residues. The V and J genes are TRBV10-3 and TRBJ2-7; 7 positions agree with TRBD1. The sequenced material came from blood, either unsorted or a sorted T cell fraction (not recorded which). The TCR sequence derives from a male donor with ankylosing spondylitis or in good health (not recorded which). CDR3 loop: CAITMGQSQSSYEQYF. The DNA for the CDR3 is TGTGCCATCACTATGGGACAGTCCCAGAGCTCCTACGAGCAGTACTTC.